This T cell receptor beta chain came from a study of read filtering for tumor transcriptome and immune sequencing. Study in general: RNA-seq yielded only roughly 80 to 1,400 TCR reads, IR-seq about 4.05 to 11 million. Study-level results: The CD138-negative fraction was mixed bone marrow immune cells, not pure T cells.

From approximately 400 ng of RNA, a library with molecular barcoded alpha/delta and beta/gamma adaptors was made. From the reads, TCRdb called clonotypes with MiXCR, one entry per CDR3 protein. The table includes about 130,000 distinct CDR3 sequences, 13% detected once. The CDR3 extends over 15 amino acids. Germline V gene lookup returns CDR1 MNHNS and CDR2 SASEGT. V shed 6 bases and J 0 bases; nucleotides not matched to a gene: 5. There are many counts of this clonotype. The antigen remains undetermined. The TCR originated in a donor at least 40 years old with multiple myeloma. The specimen was a population of CD138-negative cells sorted from bone marrow. This chain links TRBV6-1 with TRBJ2-4; TRBD1 aligns across 7 bases. The CDR3 DNA follows: TGTGCCAGCAGAGGGGGCCTTCTAGCCAAAAACATTCAGTACTTC. Translating gives CASRGGLLAKNIQYF.